This passage covers 12 T cell receptor beta chains from one sample sequenced in a study of blood T cell repertoires in COVID-19. Sequencing used immunoSEQ multiplex PCR; TCRdb keeps in-frame clones, though not all of them. Counted here are 650,000 to 800,000 clones, just under 90% occurring once; the ten biggest clones make up approximately 0.3%. The material sequenced was peripheral blood. The source of these receptors is a woman under 30 with acute or convalescent COVID-19.

This clone occurred a few times. The DNA of the CDR3 is TGCGCCAGCAGCTTTAACGACGGAGTAGCCAAAAACATTCAGTACTTC. It specifies CASSFNDGVAKNIQYF. The rearrangement links TRBV5-1 to TRBJ2-4; D gene uncertain. CDR3 size: 16 residues. V lost 2 bases and J 0 bases, leaving 12 bases between the germline ends. From germline, CDR1 is SGHRS and CDR2 YFSETQ.

The rearrangement joins TRBV10-2 to TRBJ1-2; 7 bases line up with TRBD1. Germline CDR1 and CDR2: WSHSY and SAAADI. V gave up 6 bases and J gave up 6 bases; unmatched junction bases: 1. The CDR3 has 11 amino acids. Here the CDR3 DNA reads TGCGCCAGCAGCAGGGGGGATGGCTACACCTTC. Its protein product is CASSRGDGYTF.

This clone was seen a single time. The chain employs TRBV5-6 and TRBJ2-3; TRBD2 matches 8 bases. This CDR3 region has 16 residues. Germline loops: CDR1 SGHDT, CDR2 YYEEEE. With 3 bases clipped from V and 3 bases from J, the junction kept 9 bases outside the gene matches. CDR3 in amino acids: CASSSLGGVATDTQYF. The CDR3 DNA reads TGTGCCAGCAGCTCCCTCGGGGGGGTCGCGACAGATACGCAGTATTTT.

J is TRBJ2-7 and V is TRBV7-2; 16 bases align to TRBD2. Germline-derived CDR1 and CDR2 are SGHTA and FQGNSA. This CDR3 has 14 amino acids. Trimming at V came to 5 bases and at J to 9 bases, leaving 4 bases not matched to a gene. The CDR3 coding sequence is TGTGCCAGCAGCAAGGGACTAGCGGGGGGGTGGCAGTACTTC. It specifies CASSKGLAGGWQYF.

The gene calls are TRBV19 and TRBJ1-5, with a weak D call TRBD1 (6 bases). CDR1 LNHDA and CDR2 SQIVND come from the germline V gene (reference sequence). The CDR3 is made up of 16 amino acids. Trimming stripped 7 bases from V and 0 bases from J, with 16 bases between. The CDR3: CASTAGGANSNQPQHF. For the CDR3, the DNA is TGTGCCAGTACCGCCGGGGGGGCGAATAGCAATCAGCCCCAGCATTTT.

The rearrangement joins TRBV5-5 to TRBJ2-1; D possibly corresponds to TRBD2 (5 bases). The V gene lost 5 bases and the J gene lost 5 bases, with 17 bases spanning the gap. Germline lookup yields CDR1 SGHKS and CDR2 YYEKEE (reference sequence). The length of the CDR3 is 15 residues. CDR3 DNA: TGTGCCAGCAGATATGCGACTATGCCCAACAATGAGCAGTTCTTC. Its translation: CASRYATMPNNEQFF.

The chain joins TRBV19 to TRBJ2-5, with 9 bases that match TRBD2. Germline V CDR1 and CDR2: LNHDA, SQIVND (reference sequence). CDR3 length: 17 residues. Trimming took 5 bases from V and 5 from J; bases not matched to a gene: 15. In DNA, the CDR3 is TGTGCCAGTAGTCCCCACCCCAGCGGGGGGCCGCCGGAGACCCAGTACTTC. It is translated as CASSPHPSGGPPETQYF.

The rearrangement links TRBV19 to TRBJ2-5; 8 bases map to TRBD2. This CDR3 is built from 14 residues. V lost 10 bases to trimming and J lost 1 base; unmatched junction nucleotides: 8. Per germline, CDR1 LNHDA and CDR2 SQIVND (reference sequence). Written as DNA, the CDR3 is TGTGCCACCGGGGGGGGGAAGGCCCAAGAGACCCAGTACTTC. Translated: CATGGGKAQETQYF.

This chain links TRBV6-5 with TRBJ1-2; the match to TRBD1 covers 7 bases. Trimming at V came to 6 bases and at J to 2 bases, leaving 6 bases not matched to a gene. Germline V gives CDR1 MNHEY, CDR2 SVGAGI. This CDR3 has 14 residues. The CDR3 reads CASRYRGQNYGYTF. The CDR3 nucleotides read TGTGCCAGCAGGTATAGGGGGCAGAACTATGGCTACACCTTC.

This sequence joins TRBV29-1 and TRBJ1-2, with D unclear. There are 13 residues in the CDR3. The germline V gene encodes CDR1 SQVTM and CDR2 ANQGSEA. With 4 bases removed from V and 2 bases from J, the gap between germline ends came to 11 bases. This chain's CDR3 is CSVGQSQNYGYTF. DNA for the CDR3: TGCAGCGTTGGTCAGTCCCAAAACTATGGCTACACCTTC.

CDR3 DNA sequence: TGTGCCAGCAGCTACTCGTTGAGCTCCTACAATGAGCAGTTCTTC. This codes for CASSYSLSSYNEQFF. The V gene is TRBV3-1 (or the pseudogene TRBV3-2), the J gene TRBJ2-1; no reliable D call. Germline V lookup: CDR1 LGHDT, CDR2 YNNKEL (reference sequence). The CDR3 spans 15 residues. V was cut by 5 bases and J by 0 bases, with 11 bases left in between.

J is TRBJ2-7 and V is TRBV6-5, with 7 bases identical to TRBD1. This CDR3 region has 14 residues. The V segment lost 4 bases and the J segment 2 bases; nucleotides outside the gene matches: 5. CDR1 and CDR2 from the germline V gene are MNHEY and SVGAGI. The CDR3 DNA follows: TGTGCCAGCAGTTCCGGGACAGCCCCCTACGAGCAGTACTTC. Translated: CASSSGTAPYEQYF.